A single sample gave rise to the 22 T cell receptor beta chains below, sequenced in a study of early stage breast cancer tumors. Libraries were prepared by immunoSEQ multiplex PCR; TCRdb keeps only in-frame clonotypes and omits some of them. The table records tens of thousands of clones, around 73% of them present only once. Sequencing used blood. Receptor source: a person aged 45-65 years with breast cancer.

This chain links TRBV6-5 with TRBJ2-7; perhaps TRBD1 as D (5 bases). The V end was cut by 0 bases, the J end by 2 bases, with 14 bases between. The CDR3 contains 16 residues. Germline V gene lookup returns CDR1 MNHEY and CDR2 SVGAGI. CDR3 DNA: TGTGCCAGCAGTTACTCGTTTCGAAGGGGAACCTACGAGCAGTACTTC. It yields the protein CASSYSFRRGTYEQYF.

V usage is TRBV5-1 and J usage is TRBJ1-4; 7 positions agree with TRBD1. Germline V gene data show CDR1 as SGHRS and CDR2 as YFSETQ. The V segment lost 3 bases and the J segment 8 bases; nucleotides outside the gene matches: 10. The CDR3 runs 15 residues. CDR3 sequence: CASSSLTGAREKLFF. The CDR3, as DNA: TGCGCCAGCAGCTCTCTCACAGGGGCCAGGGAAAAACTGTTTTTT.

The chain couples TRBV27 to TRBJ2-6; no clear D gene. The CDR3 loop spans 15 amino acids. With 0 bases removed from V and 1 base from J, the gap between germline ends came to 4 bases. The germline V gene encodes CDR1 MNHEY and CDR2 SMNVEV (reference sequence). CDR3 DNA sequence: TGTGCCAGCAGTTTATCAACTTCTGGGGCCAACGTCCTGACTTTC. Translated: CASSLSTSGANVLTF.

This rearrangement joins TRBV5-1 to TRBJ2-5; 9 bases are shared with TRBD2. Per germline, CDR1 SGHRS and CDR2 YFSETQ. CDR3 length: 19 residues. J gave up 4 bases and V 0 bases, and 16 bases lay outside the gene matches. The CDR3: CASSLAPGSGGARLETQYF. DNA of the CDR3: TGCGCCAGCAGCTTGGCCCCCGGTAGCGGGGGCGCCCGTTTAGAGACCCAGTACTTC. Together with reference TRBV5-1 and TRBJ2-5, the CDR3 gives the full variable domain: KAGVTQTPRYLIKTRGQQVTLSCSPISGHRSVSWYQQTPGQGLQFLFEYFSETQRNKGNFPGRFSGRQFSNSRSEMNVSTLELGDSALYLCASSLAPGSGGARLETQYFGPGTRLLVL.

This chain uses TRBV19 with TRBJ1-5; 11 bases line up with TRBD1. V shed 5 bases, J shed 3 bases, and the junction held 12 bases outside the gene matches. This CDR3 contains 18 residues. The germline V gene has CDR1 LNHDA and CDR2 SQIVND (reference sequence). CDR3 nucleotides: TGTGCCAGTAGTCAGGCGGACAGGGGGCGCGTGGTCAATCAGCCCCAGCATTTT. Translated: CASSQADRGRVVNQPQHF.

This clone appeared a few times. The chain carries TRBV13 and TRBJ1-2; TRBD1 agrees at 10 bases. Germline trimming cut 4 bases from V and 8 bases from J; bases unmatched to any gene: 10. Germline V gene sequence: CDR1 PRHDT, CDR2 FYEKMQ (reference sequence). The CDR3 has 15 residues. The chain's CDR3 is CASSSGQGGIKGYTF. The CDR3 region has the DNA TGTGCCAGCAGCTCCGGACAGGGGGGGATCAAGGGCTACACCTTC.

V is TRBV5-1 and J is TRBJ2-1; 8 positions agree with TRBD2. CDR3 length: 15 amino acids. The germline CDR1 and CDR2 sequences are SGHRS and YFSETQ. V trimming: 4 bases; J trimming: 6 bases; junction bases outside the gene matches: 9. CDR3 sequence (DNA): TGCGCCAGCAGCCTCAGCGGGGGAATAGGCAATGAGCAGTTCTTC. It is translated as CASSLSGGIGNEQFF.

This CDR3 reads CASSLEVSGVSGNTIYF. The CDR3 coding sequence is TGTGCCAGCAGCTTAGAAGTTTCGGGTGTCTCTGGAAACACCATATATTTT. V usage is TRBV11-3 and J usage is TRBJ1-3; D gene ambiguous. Germline V gene data show CDR1 as SGHNT and CDR2 as YENEEA. The V end lost 0 bases, the J end lost 0 bases, and 12 bases lay between the germline ends. This CDR3 has 17 residues. The variable domain in full, with the rest retrieved from reference TRBV11-3 and TRBJ1-3, is EAGVVQSPRYKIIEKKQPVAFWCNPISGHNTLYWYLQNLGQGPELLIRYENEEAVDDSQLPKDRFSAERLKGVDSTLKIQPAELGDSAVYLCASSLEVSGVSGNTIYFGEGSWLTVV.

This sequence joins TRBV11-2 and TRBJ2-7, with TRBD2 identical over 8 bases. Per germline, CDR1 SGHAT and CDR2 FQNNGV. V was pared by 3 bases and J by 4 bases, with 5 bases of the junction left unmatched. The CDR3 totals 14 residues. Written as DNA, the CDR3 is TGTGCCAGCAGCTTGTACGGGGGGGCATACGAGCAGTACGTC. Its protein is CASSLYGGAYEQYV.

The V call is TRBV7-3, the J call TRBJ2-1, with a tentative D call TRBD2 (7 bases). The V and J ends lost 1 base and 6 bases respectively, with 22 bases between them. This CDR3 has 18 residues. CDR1 SGHTA and CDR2 FQGTGA come from the germline V gene. CDR3 DNA: TGTGCCAGCAGCTTAAGAGGGGGGGACCTGGCAGTAGGCAATGAGCAGTTCTTC. Its protein is CASSLRGGDLAVGNEQFF. The full variable domain, with the rest looked up from reference TRBV7-3 and TRBJ2-1, is GAGVSQTPSNKVTEKGKYVELRCDPISGHTALYWYRQSLGQGPEFLIYFQGTGAADDSGLPNDRFFAVRPEGSVSTLKIQRTERGDSAVYLCASSLRGGDLAVGNEQFFGPGTRLTVL.

The chain combines TRBV6-1 with TRBJ1-4; a weak D match, TRBD1 (6 bases). The germline gives CDR1 MNHNS, CDR2 SASEGT. The CDR3 runs to 16 residues. The V gene lost 3 bases and the J gene lost 10 bases, with 21 bases spanning the gap. CDR3 in DNA: TGTGCCAGCAGTGACTGGGGGCAGAGAGGTTCAAGAAAACTGTTTTTT. Amino acid sequence: CASSDWGQRGSRKLFF.

The rearrangement joins TRBV9 to TRBJ2-7, with TRBD1 matching over 9 bases. J was trimmed by 7 bases and V by 0 bases; bases with no gene match: 11. CDR3 length equals 16 residues. From germline, CDR1 is SGDLS and CDR2 YYNGEE. The CDR3 sequence: CASSVGWDRDRREQYV. CDR3 DNA: TGTGCCAGCAGCGTAGGATGGGACAGGGACCGCCGGGAGCAGTACGTC.

The chain has TRBV4-1 and TRBJ2-2; TRBD2 matches 14 bases. Germline-derived CDR1 and CDR2 are MGHRA and YSYEKL. The CDR3 consists of 20 residues. With V trimmed by 4 bases and J by 7 bases, 17 bases remained unmatched. The CDR3 sequence: CASSRPPGTSGRGGVGELFF. DNA for the CDR3: TGCGCCAGCAGCCGCCCCCCGGGGACTAGCGGGAGAGGAGGCGTCGGGGAGCTGTTTTTT.

J is TRBJ1-1 and V is TRBV6-1; D possibly corresponds to TRBD1 (6 bases). Germline V gene data show CDR1 as MNHNS and CDR2 as SASEGT. Trimming removed 5 bases at V and 9 bases at J, with 10 bases between. The CDR3 runs to 11 residues. Here the CDR3 DNA reads TGTGCCAGCAGTTACGGGACAAAAGCTTTCTTT. Translating it yields CASSYGTKAFF.

V usage is TRBV6-1 and J usage is TRBJ2-7, with a weak D call TRBD2 (5 bases). The CDR3 is made up of 13 amino acids. The V gene lost 7 bases and the J gene lost 2 bases, with 12 bases spanning the gap. Per the germline V gene, CDR1 is MNHNS and CDR2 is SASEGT. This CDR3 reads CASTPEGTYEQYF. The CDR3 bases are TGTGCCAGCACCCCCGAGGGAACCTACGAGCAGTACTTC.

Comment on this clone: The junction shows a germline mismatch at one end, possibly a read error. The chain couples TRBV15 to TRBJ2-2; 8 bases match TRBD2. Germline lookup yields CDR1 LNHNV and CDR2 YYDKDF (reference sequence). The CDR3 extends over 14 amino acids. This CDR3 is CATRRAGEAGELFF. CDR3 in DNA: TGTGCCACCAGGAGAGCGGGAGAGGCCGGGGAGCTGTTTTTT.

The chain employs TRBV6-1 and TRBJ1-5; D ambiguous. The germline V and J ends were trimmed by 8 bases and 6 bases, with 11 bases remaining between them. In germline, CDR1 is MNHNS, CDR2 SASEGT. This CDR3 is built from 12 residues. The CDR3 is CASDSRPQPQHF. The CDR3 nucleotides are TGTGCCAGCGACTCCAGACCTCAGCCCCAGCATTTT.

The V call is TRBV6-1, the J call TRBJ1-2; 7 bases match TRBD1. The CDR3 runs to 13 residues. After removal of 2 bases from V and 5 bases from J, the junction contained 2 bases not matched to a gene. Germline CDR1 and CDR2: MNHNS and SASEGT. CDR3 sequence: CASSETGVYGYTF. CDR3 DNA: TGTGCCAGCAGTGAAACAGGGGTGTATGGCTACACCTTC.

This clone was seen only a few times. The chain joins TRBV21-1 to TRBJ1-6; the DNA was not used to check the table's D call, TRBD1. TRBV21-1 is a pseudogene segment. The length of the CDR3 is 14 residues. CDR3 sequence: CALRGRAYNSPLHF. The DNA of the CDR3 is TGTGCCCTCAGGGGACGGGCCTATAATTCACCCCTCCACTTT.

This clone was seen once. The V call is TRBV10-3, the J call TRBJ2-2, with D possibly matching TRBD2 (5 bases). Germline CDR1 and CDR2: ENHRY and SYGVKD. The V and J ends lost 2 bases and 3 bases respectively, with 7 bases between them. The CDR3 is 14 amino acids. Here the CDR3 DNA reads TGTGCCATCAGTGAGACCGGGGACACCGGGGAGCTGTTTTTT. Translated, it gives CAISETGDTGELFF.

V usage is TRBV5-3 and J usage is TRBJ2-2; D remains ambiguous. TRBV5-3 has ORF status, its function being uncertain. The ends were cut back, 3 bases at V and 6 bases at J, with 12 bases in the middle. The CDR3 covers 14 residues. The CDR3 bases are TGTGCCAGAAGCTCCCAGGAAGAGCCCGGGGAGCTGTTTTTT. It yields the protein CARSSQEEPGELFF.

DNA of the CDR3: TGCGCCAGCAGGCCCAGGGCGAGCACAGATACGCAGTATTTT. The encoded protein is CASRPRASTDTQYF. The chain uses TRBV5-1 and TRBJ2-3; maybe TRBD1 (5 bases). Trimming cost V 5 bases and J 0 bases, with 10 bases left between them. The CDR3 runs 14 residues. Germline V gives CDR1 SGHRS, CDR2 YFSETQ.